This passage covers 11 T cell receptor beta chains from one sample sequenced in a study of neoadjuvant anti-PD-1 for oral cavity cancer. Measured with immunoSEQ multiplex PCR; TCRdb has only the in-frame clones, and not every one. The table records 5,500 to 7,500 clones, roughly 79% of them present only once. The specimen was PBMCs, collected before nivolumab (anti-PD-1) treatment. The receptor source for this set is a person between 40 and 85 years old with oral cavity squamous cell carcinoma.

V gene TRBV9 combines with J gene TRBJ1-4, with unresolved D. Per the germline V gene, CDR1 is SGDLS and CDR2 is YYNGEE. This CDR3 has 13 amino acids. Trimming removed 3 bases from V and 3 bases from J, with 6 bases in between. CDR3 DNA sequence: TGTGCCAGCAGCGCCGCACCTAATGAAAAACTGTTTTTT. Translated: CASSAAPNEKLFF.

This chain uses TRBV6-5 with TRBJ1-1, with D tentatively TRBD1 (5 bases). Trimming took off 6 bases at V and 1 base at J, with 12 bases between the two ends. The CDR3 is made up of 14 amino acids. Germline assignment: CDR1 MNHEY and CDR2 SVGAGI. The CDR3 DNA follows: TGTGCCAGCAGAACGGACATTTGGAACACTGAAGCTTTCTTT. Protein product: CASRTDIWNTEAFF.

The chain carries TRBV7-6 and TRBJ1-5; TRBD1 matches 9 bases. The CDR3 runs to 14 residues. Losses at the gene ends were 5 bases for V and 4 bases for J; bases not matched to a gene: 3. CDR1 and CDR2 from the germline V gene are SGHVS and FNYEAQ. The CDR3 here is CASSQDRGNQPQHF. In DNA, the CDR3 is TGTGCCAGCAGCCAGGACAGGGGAAATCAGCCCCAGCATTTT. The full variable domain, completed using reference TRBV7-6 and TRBJ1-5, is GAGVSQSPRYKVTKRGQDVALRCDPISGHVSLYWYRQALGQGPEFLTYFNYEAQQDKSGLPNDRFSAERPEGSISTLTIQRTEQRDSAMYRCASSQDRGNQPQHFGDGTRLSIL.

The chain links TRBV7-2 to TRBJ1-5, with no clear D. V lost 1 base, J lost 2 bases, and 12 bases lay in between. The V gene's germline CDR1 is SGHTA and CDR2 FQGNSA. The CDR3 loop spans 16 amino acids. The CDR3 spells CASSLDWGRGNQPQHF. The CDR3 DNA reads as TGTGCCAGCAGCTTAGATTGGGGTAGGGGCAATCAGCCCCAGCATTTT.

This clone has a handful of counts. V is TRBV5-1 and J is TRBJ2-2; no clear D. Trimming left V 1 base short and J 5 bases short, with 12 bases between. The CDR3 extends over 15 amino acids. Germline lookup yields CDR1 SGHRS and CDR2 YFSETQ. As DNA, the CDR3 is TGCGCCAGCAGCTTGAAGAACTATGGTACCGGGGAGCTGTTTTTT. Translation gives CASSLKNYGTGELFF. The entire variable domain, with the rest obtained from reference TRBV5-1 and TRBJ2-2, is as follows: KAGVTQTPRYLIKTRGQQVTLSCSPISGHRSVSWYQQTPGQGLQFLFEYFSETQRNKGNFPGRFSGRQFSNSRSEMNVSTLELGDSALYLCASSLKNYGTGELFFGEGSRLTVL.

V usage is TRBV9 and J usage is TRBJ2-2; 7 positions match TRBD1. J gave up 2 bases and V 3 bases, and 4 bases lay outside the gene matches. The germline V gene has CDR1 SGDLS and CDR2 YYNGEE. This CDR3 region has 15 residues. CDR3 protein: CASSGRDSNTGELFF. The CDR3 DNA reads TGTGCCAGCAGCGGAAGGGACAGCAACACCGGGGAGCTGTTTTTT.

The rearrangement uses TRBV9 and TRBJ2-7; weak D call: TRBD1 (6 bases). Trimming took off 0 bases at V and 3 bases at J, with 13 bases between the two ends. Germline V gene sequence: CDR1 SGDLS, CDR2 YYNGEE. The length of the CDR3 is 15 residues. The CDR3 DNA reads as TGTGCCAGCAGCGTAGAGGTGGGGGCTAGCTACGAGCAGTACTTC. Translating it yields CASSVEVGASYEQYF.

CDR3 DNA: TGTGCCAGCAGCCCTCCCAATGGCCATGGCTACACCTTC. This codes for CASSPPNGHGYTF. The chain has TRBV7-8 and TRBJ1-2, with D hard to call. Germline lookup yields CDR1 SGHVS and CDR2 FQNEAQ. The CDR3 spans 13 residues. Between the trimmed V and J ends, which lost 5 bases and 6 bases, there was a span of 13 bases.

This clone was seen more than once but under ten times. V usage is TRBV5-1 and J usage is TRBJ2-2; D might be TRBD1 (5 bases). The CDR3 totals 16 residues. The germline V gene encodes CDR1 SGHRS and CDR2 YFSETQ. Trimming took 0 bases from V and 4 from J, leaving 13 bases between them. The CDR3 bases are TGCGCCAGCAGCTTGGTGACAGCCCAGGGCACCGGGGAGCTGTTTTTT. Its protein is CASSLVTAQGTGELFF. The full variable domain, rest sourced from reference TRBV5-1 and TRBJ2-2, is KAGVTQTPRYLIKTRGQQVTLSCSPISGHRSVSWYQQTPGQGLQFLFEYFSETQRNKGNFPGRFSGRQFSNSRSEMNVSTLELGDSALYLCASSLVTAQGTGELFFGEGSRLTVL.

This clone was seen just once. The rearrangement uses TRBV2 and TRBJ2-1; tentative D call: TRBD2 (7 bases). CDR3 length equals 12 residues. V gave up 6 bases and J gave up 10 bases, with 13 bases separating them. Germline V lookup: CDR1 SNHLY, CDR2 FYNNEI. In DNA form, the CDR3 reads TGTGCCAGCAGGTGGGGGGGCAACGAGCAGTTCTTC. It encodes CASRWGGNEQFF.

The chain joins TRBV2 to TRBJ2-1; 9 nucleotides line up with TRBD1. V trimming: 6 bases; J trimming: 3 bases; junction bases outside the gene matches: 6. Germline values: CDR1 SNHLY, CDR2 FYNNEI. The CDR3 has 15 residues. This CDR3 reads CASRDPGQGYNEQFF. The DNA of the CDR3 is TGTGCCAGCAGGGACCCGGGACAGGGCTACAATGAGCAGTTCTTC.